This T cell receptor (beta chain) stems from a study of cytomegalovirus exposure and HLA in healthy donors. Using immunoSEQ multiplex PCR, the repertoire was profiled, and TCRdb retains in-frame clones only, with some absent. The sample yields 220,000 or so clones, 65% to 85% seen once. The CDR3 is made up of 12 amino acids. Germline CDR1 reads SGHDT; CDR2 reads YYEEEE. Between the trimmed V and J ends, which lost 2 bases and 4 bases, there was a span of 5 bases. General observations from the study: The investigators catalogued under 200 TCR beta chains as cytomegalovirus-associated.

Points on this clone: Its cognate antigen is unknown.

The sample consisted of PBMCs. The rearrangement joins TRBV5-6 to TRBJ2-3; the D is unclear. This clonotype originated in a woman in her 30s in good health and CMV-seropositive. CDR3 in amino acids: CASSLLADTQYF. The CDR3 DNA sequence: TGTGCCAGCAGCTTACTGGCAGATACGCAGTATTTT. The full variable domain, with the rest looked up from reference TRBV5-6 and TRBJ2-3, is DAGVTQSPTHLIKTRGQQVTLRCSPKSGHDTVSWYQQALGQGPQFIFQYYEEEERQRGNFPDRFSGHQFPNYSSELNVNALLLGDSALYLCASSLLADTQYFGPGTRLTVL.